Following are 9 T cell receptor beta chains from one sample sequenced in a study of CD8 T cells in Susac syndrome. cDNA came from around 0.54 to 1 ug RNA primed by random hexamers. Using its own MiXCR run on the immunoSEQ multiplex PCR reads, TCRdb lists one record per CDR3 protein. The repertoire holds about 150,000 distinct CDR3 sequences, with 85% to 95% as singletons. The specimen sequenced was CD4+ T cells from PBMCs. The source is a human donor with multiple sclerosis.

This rearrangement joins TRBV12-3 or TRBV12-4 to TRBJ2-5; D call uncertain. Trimming left V 2 bases short and J 9 bases short, with 7 bases between. This CDR3 contains 11 residues. CDR3 residues: CASSLSDSQYF. The CDR3, as DNA: TGTGCCAGCAGTTTAAGTGACTCCCAGTACTTC.

This chain connects TRBV20-1 to TRBJ2-3, with TRBD2 matching 15 bases. Looked up from germline, CDR1 is DFQATT and CDR2 is SNEGSKA (reference sequence). This CDR3 is 15 amino acids long. The ends lost 6 bases at V and 7 bases at J; junction bases unmatched: 8. The CDR3 is CSAPSGTSGRNTQYF. In nucleotides, the CDR3 is TGCAGTGCCCCCAGTGGGACTAGCGGGAGGAATACGCAGTATTTT.

This clonotype was counted once. This chain joins TRBV3-1 and TRBJ2-5; D call uncertain. The V gene's germline CDR1 is LGHDT and CDR2 YNNKEL (reference sequence). The CDR3 is 16 amino acids. V was clipped by 3 bases and J by 5 bases, with 19 bases between them. The CDR3 nucleotides read TGTGCCAGCAGCCAGGATCGAGGACCTCGGATCGAGACCCAGTACTTC. Translated, it gives CASSQDRGPRIETQYF.

V gene TRBV18 combines with J gene TRBJ2-3; 7 positions agree with TRBD1. The germline V gene has CDR1 KGHSH and CDR2 LQKENI. With V trimmed by 3 bases and J by 5 bases, 5 bases remained unmatched. CDR3 size: 14 residues. CDR3 nucleotide sequence: TGTGCCAGCTCACCGCCCCCAGGGGGAGATACGCAGTATTTT. Protein product: CASSPPPGGDTQYF.

The chain combines TRBV20-1 with TRBJ1-3; unclear D gene. Per germline, CDR1 DFQATT and CDR2 SNEGSKA (reference sequence). CDR3 length: 12 residues. With 1 base removed from V and 3 bases from J, the gap between germline ends came to 4 bases. The CDR3 is CSARGYGNTIYF. As DNA, the CDR3 is TGCAGTGCTAGAGGTTATGGAAACACCATATATTTT.

J is TRBJ2-1 and V is TRBV15; D is unresolved. V lost 4 bases, J lost 0 bases, and 10 bases lay in between. There are 15 residues in the CDR3. Germline loops: CDR1 LNHNV, CDR2 YYDKDF (reference sequence). The CDR3 nucleotides are TGTGCCACCAGCACCAACAGAAACTCCTACAATGAGCAGTTCTTC. Translated: CATSTNRNSYNEQFF.

This clonotype was picked up one time. This chain joins TRBV29-1 and TRBJ1-1, with 7 bases identical to TRBD1. The CDR3 totals 14 residues. Trimming removed 5 bases from V and 3 bases from J; junction bases left unmatched: 9. The germline V gene has CDR1 SQVTM and CDR2 ANQGSEA. Written as DNA, the CDR3 is TGCAGCGTTACCCACAGGGGAACCGACACTGAAGCTTTCTTT. Translation gives CSVTHRGTDTEAFF.

This chain joins TRBV30 and TRBJ2-7; TRBD1 is a possible D gene (6 bases). V was pared by 1 base and J by 1 base, with 14 bases between. In germline, CDR1 is GTSNPN, CDR2 SVGIG (reference sequence). The CDR3 is made up of 15 amino acids. The CDR3 nucleotides read TGTGCCTGGAGTGGCAAAGGACAGCTTTCCTACGAGCAGTACTTC. This encodes CAWSGKGQLSYEQYF.

The V call is TRBV30, the J call TRBJ1-1; D perhaps matches TRBD1 (6 bases). Germline assignment: CDR1 GTSNPN and CDR2 SVGIG (reference sequence). V shed 8 bases and J shed 3 bases, with 16 bases lying between them. This CDR3 is built from 13 residues. CDR3 region: CAGSTGRDTEAFF. The CDR3 coding sequence is TGTGCCGGGTCAACAGGGCGGGACACTGAAGCTTTCTTT.